A single sample gave rise to the 19 T cell receptor beta chains below, sequenced in a study of blood T cell repertoires in COVID-19. Sequencing was performed with immunoSEQ multiplex PCR; in TCRdb, only in-frame clones are kept and a portion is missing. The sample records tens of thousands of clones, around four fifths being singletons. The specimen was peripheral blood. The receptors come from a human donor in a cohort sampled during active COVID-19.

The chain employs TRBV27 and TRBJ2-3; the D gene is possibly TRBD2 (7 bases). The length of the CDR3 is 16 residues. The germline V gene encodes CDR1 MNHEY and CDR2 SMNVEV (reference sequence). The V gene lost 6 bases and the J gene lost 2 bases, with 18 bases spanning the gap. The CDR3 bases are TGTGCCAGCAGCTCCCTGGGCGGGGGCGTCACAGATACGCAGTATTTT. Translated, it gives CASSSLGGGVTDTQYF.

The chain uses TRBV6-5 and TRBJ1-2, with unresolved D. CDR1 is MNHEY, CDR2 SVGAGI, per germline. This CDR3 has 13 amino acids. Trimming removed 0 bases at V and 5 bases at J, with 7 bases between. The CDR3 region has the DNA TGTGCCAGCAGTTACTCACCGCAGTATGGCTACACCTTC. It codes for CASSYSPQYGYTF.

This clone is a singleton in its sample. The gene calls are TRBV24-1 and TRBJ2-2; D may be TRBD1 (5 bases). Per the germline V gene, CDR1 is KGHDR and CDR2 is SFDVKD. The CDR3 spans 12 residues. V was trimmed by 9 bases and J by 2 bases, leaving 6 bases between them. The CDR3 coding sequence is TGTGCCACCCAGGGAAACACCGGGGAGCTGTTTTTT. Its protein is CATQGNTGELFF.

V and J are TRBV7-6 and TRBJ2-5; 7 bases fit TRBD2. With V trimmed by 5 bases and J by 7 bases, 7 bases remained unmatched. The CDR3 length is 13 residues. Germline V gives CDR1 SGHVS, CDR2 FNYEAQ. CDR3 region: CASSPGTTRTQYF. In DNA, the CDR3 is TGTGCCAGCAGCCCAGGGACTACCAGGACCCAGTACTTC.

The V call is TRBV6-5, the J call TRBJ2-1; the D gene is possibly TRBD1 (5 bases). CDR1 is MNHEY, CDR2 SVGAGI, per germline. The V gene lost 0 bases and the J gene lost 9 bases, with 9 bases spanning the gap. This CDR3 is 13 amino acids long. The CDR3 coding sequence is TGTGCCAGCAGTTACTCGAAGGGGCTTGAGCAGTTCTTC. Residues: CASSYSKGLEQFF.

The gene calls are TRBV2 and TRBJ1-5; 11 bases align to TRBD1. CDR3 size: 15 residues. J was trimmed by 6 bases and V by 5 bases; bases with no gene match: 6. Looked up from germline, CDR1 is SNHLY and CDR2 is FYNNEI. The CDR3 reads CASSRDRGKGQPQHF. The CDR3 DNA follows: TGTGCCAGCAGTAGGGACAGGGGGAAGGGTCAGCCCCAGCATTTT.

This chain joins TRBV5-1 and TRBJ2-1; possibly TRBD2 for D (6 bases). The germline gives CDR1 SGHRS, CDR2 YFSETQ. The CDR3 runs 15 residues. With 1 base removed from V and 5 bases from J, the gap between germline ends came to 13 bases. CDR3 loop: CASSLIGEAHNEQFF. CDR3 nucleotide sequence: TGCGCCAGCAGCTTGATAGGGGAGGCCCACAATGAGCAGTTCTTC.

The CDR3 reads CASSLGGELAYEQYF. In DNA form, the CDR3 reads TGTGCCAGCAGTCTGGGGGGGGAGTTAGCCTACGAGCAGTACTTC. This chain connects TRBV3-1 (or the pseudogene TRBV3-2) to TRBJ2-7, with 7 bases fitting TRBD2. This CDR3 is 15 amino acids long. Germline V gives CDR1 LGHDT, CDR2 YNNKEL (reference sequence). V lost 6 bases and J lost 2; bases outside the gene matches: 10.

V gene TRBV5-1 combines with J gene TRBJ2-2; 7 bases line up with TRBD2. The germline gives CDR1 SGHRS, CDR2 YFSETQ. The CDR3 consists of 15 residues. Germline trimming cut 5 bases from V and 6 bases from J; bases unmatched to any gene: 10. CDR3 residues: CASSLKLTSPGELFF. DNA of the CDR3: TGCGCCAGCAGTTTGAAATTGACTAGCCCCGGGGAGCTGTTTTTT. Complete variable domain (other parts from reference TRBV5-1 and TRBJ2-2): KAGVTQTPRYLIKTRGQQVTLSCSPISGHRSVSWYQQTPGQGLQFLFEYFSETQRNKGNFPGRFSGRQFSNSRSEMNVSTLELGDSALYLCASSLKLTSPGELFFGEGSRLTVL.

V and J are TRBV16 and TRBJ2-3; possible D gene TRBD2, 5 bases. V was pared by 4 bases and J by 6 bases, with 8 bases between. The CDR3 spans 12 residues. Per the germline V gene, CDR1 is KGHSY and CDR2 is FQNENV. CDR3: CASSLSGDTQYF. CDR3 nucleotide sequence: TGTGCCAGCAGCCTTTCGGGGGATACGCAGTATTTT.

The chain couples TRBV3-1 (or the pseudogene TRBV3-2) to TRBJ1-2; 10 nucleotides match TRBD1. Germline CDR1 reads LGHDT; CDR2 reads YNNKEL (reference sequence). Trimming removed 5 bases from V and 7 bases from J; junction bases left unmatched: 7. The CDR3 contains 14 residues. The CDR3, as DNA: TGTGCCAGCAGCGGACAGGGGGGGGCTTCTGGCTACACCTTC. This encodes CASSGQGGASGYTF.

The V and J genes are TRBV30 and TRBJ1-2; TRBD1 matches at 7 bases. From germline, CDR1 is GTSNPN and CDR2 SVGIG (reference sequence). The CDR3 length is 14 residues. The ends lost 0 bases at V and 3 bases at J; junction bases unmatched: 4. CDR3 nucleotides: TGTGCCTGGAGTGTAGAAGGGGGCGACTATGGCTACACCTTC. This codes for CAWSVEGGDYGYTF.

The chain recombines TRBV5-1 with TRBJ1-2; 7 bases line up with TRBD1. Germline CDR1 and CDR2: SGHRS and YFSETQ. The trim removed 4 bases at V and 4 bases at J, leaving 7 bases unmatched. The CDR3 is made up of 14 amino acids. The CDR3 here is CASSPITGAYGYTF. The CDR3 coding sequence is TGCGCCAGCAGCCCGATCACAGGGGCCTATGGCTACACCTTC. The complete variable domain, with remaining parts taken from reference TRBV5-1 and TRBJ1-2, reads KAGVTQTPRYLIKTRGQQVTLSCSPISGHRSVSWYQQTPGQGLQFLFEYFSETQRNKGNFPGRFSGRQFSNSRSEMNVSTLELGDSALYLCASSPITGAYGYTFGSGTRLTVV.

The rearrangement joins TRBV19 to TRBJ1-1, with D hard to call. V lost 2 bases, J lost 0 bases, and 10 bases lay in between. Germline V gene data show CDR1 as LNHDA and CDR2 as SQIVND (reference sequence). The CDR3 is made up of 15 amino acids. The CDR3 sequence: CASSIRGAMNTEAFF. The CDR3 DNA sequence: TGTGCCAGTAGTATACGGGGTGCAATGAACACTGAAGCTTTCTTT.

This clone was picked up a small number of times. The V and J genes are TRBV11-3 and TRBJ2-3, with 8 bases aligning to TRBD2. This CDR3 spans 14 amino acids. Per germline, CDR1 SGHNT and CDR2 YENEEA. V trimming: 1 base; J trimming: 4 bases; junction bases outside the gene matches: 1. DNA of the CDR3: TGTGCCAGCAGCTTAGCAGCGGGGGCAGATACGCAGTATTTT. It yields the protein CASSLAAGADTQYF.

The chain uses TRBV5-4 and TRBJ2-5; D remains ambiguous. V was pared by 0 bases and J by 3 bases, with 12 bases between. CDR1 and CDR2 from the germline V gene are SGHNT and YYREEE (reference sequence). The CDR3 extends over 15 amino acids. The CDR3 DNA reads TGTGCCAGCAGCTTGGGTGGGCAGGTCGAAGAGACCCAGTACTTC. It codes for CASSLGGQVEETQYF.

The chain recombines TRBV9 with TRBJ2-2; 9 bases match TRBD2. The CDR3 sequence is 19 residues long. J gave up 4 bases and V 4 bases, and 17 bases lay outside the gene matches. In germline, CDR1 is SGDLS, CDR2 YYNGEE. Here the CDR3 DNA reads TGTGCCAGCAGCCCCCGAGCGGGGGGACCTCGTCCTCGCACCGGGGAGCTGTTTTTT. Translating it yields CASSPRAGGPRPRTGELFF.

V is TRBV28 and J is TRBJ2-5; perhaps TRBD1 as D (5 bases). The V gene lost 3 bases and the J gene lost 1 base, with 9 bases spanning the gap. The germline CDR1 and CDR2 sequences are MDHEN and SYDVKM. The CDR3 contains 14 residues. The CDR3 nucleotides are TGTGCCAGCAGTTTCCGACAGCCCCAAGAGACCCAGTACTTC. Protein sequence: CASSFRQPQETQYF.

J is TRBJ2-7 and V is TRBV27; possibly TRBD1 for D (5 bases). Looked up from germline, CDR1 is MNHEY and CDR2 is SMNVEV (reference sequence). The CDR3 is 12 amino acids. Trimming left V 6 bases short and J 7 bases short, with 13 bases between. CDR3 in amino acids: CASSTRTREQYF. CDR3 bases: TGTGCCAGCAGCACCAGGACAAGAGAGCAGTACTTC.